This T cell receptor beta chain derives from a study of cytomegalovirus exposure and HLA in healthy donors. Study findings and constraints: Reportedly, cytomegalovirus status was diagnosed with high sensitivity and specificity. The tendency of first-cohort TCR clusters to co-occur in the 100 to 150 validation repertoires emerged from a later analysis.

Using immunoSEQ multiplex PCR, the repertoire was profiled, and TCRdb retains in-frame clones only, with some absent. The top ten hold under 8% of the sample, which has about 150,000 clones, around 89% seen once. Details on this clone: Its target is not known.

The TCR sequence derives from a woman aged 25 to 39 in good health and CMV-seropositive. What was sequenced was PBMCs.

The CDR3 protein is CASSVHGSEGTQYF. In DNA form, the CDR3 reads TGTGCCAGCAGCGTACATGGCAGTGAGGGTACGCAGTATTTT. The gene calls are TRBV9 and TRBJ2-3, with D tentatively TRBD2 (5 bases). This CDR3 has 14 amino acids. Trimming took 1 base from V and 8 from J, leaving 14 bases between them. Germline CDR1 SGDLS, CDR2 YYNGEE.